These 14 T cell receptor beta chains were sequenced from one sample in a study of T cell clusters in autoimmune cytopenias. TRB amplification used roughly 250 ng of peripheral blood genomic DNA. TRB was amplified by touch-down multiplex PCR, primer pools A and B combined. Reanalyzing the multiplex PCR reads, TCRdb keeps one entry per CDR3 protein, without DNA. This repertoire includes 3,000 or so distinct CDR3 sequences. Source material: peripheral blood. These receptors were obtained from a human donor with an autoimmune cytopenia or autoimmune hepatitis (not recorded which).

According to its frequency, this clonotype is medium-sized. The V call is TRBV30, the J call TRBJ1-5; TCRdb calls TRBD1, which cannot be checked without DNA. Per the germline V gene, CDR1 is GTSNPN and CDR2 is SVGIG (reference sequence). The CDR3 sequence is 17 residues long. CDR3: CAWSAHLGAYSNQPQHF.

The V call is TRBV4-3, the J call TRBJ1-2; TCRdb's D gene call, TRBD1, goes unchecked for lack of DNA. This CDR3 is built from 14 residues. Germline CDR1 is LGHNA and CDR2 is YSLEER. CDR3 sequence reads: CASSQETGQYGYTF.

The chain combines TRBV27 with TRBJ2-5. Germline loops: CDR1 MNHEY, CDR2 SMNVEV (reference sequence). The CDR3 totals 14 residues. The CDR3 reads CASGRWQPYETQYF.

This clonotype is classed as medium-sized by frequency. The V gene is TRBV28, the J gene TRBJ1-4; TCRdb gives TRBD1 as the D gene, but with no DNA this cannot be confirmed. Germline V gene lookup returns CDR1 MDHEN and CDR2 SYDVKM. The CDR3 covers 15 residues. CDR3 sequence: CASSLPTGHNEKLFF.

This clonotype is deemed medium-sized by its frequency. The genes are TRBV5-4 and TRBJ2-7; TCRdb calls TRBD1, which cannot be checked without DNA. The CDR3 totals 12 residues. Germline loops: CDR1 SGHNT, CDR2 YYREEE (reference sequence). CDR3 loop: CATGTEVSGQYF.

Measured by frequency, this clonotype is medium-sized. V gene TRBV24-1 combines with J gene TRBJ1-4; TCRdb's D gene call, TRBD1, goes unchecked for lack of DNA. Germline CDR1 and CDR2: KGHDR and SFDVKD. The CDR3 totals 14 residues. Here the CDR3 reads CATSDGTGGRKLFF.

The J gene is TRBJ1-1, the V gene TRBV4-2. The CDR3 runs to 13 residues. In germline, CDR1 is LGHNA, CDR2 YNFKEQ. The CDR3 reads CASSRGDGVGAFF.

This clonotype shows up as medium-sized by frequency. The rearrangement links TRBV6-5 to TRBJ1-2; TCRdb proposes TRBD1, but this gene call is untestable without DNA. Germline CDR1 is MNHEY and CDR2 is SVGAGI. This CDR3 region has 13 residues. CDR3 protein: CASSYGGTWGYTF.

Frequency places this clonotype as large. This CDR3 reads CASSLGHGGEKLFF. The chain couples TRBV5-5 to TRBJ1-4. The length of the CDR3 is 14 residues. Germline CDR1 and CDR2: SGHKS and YYEKEE (reference sequence).

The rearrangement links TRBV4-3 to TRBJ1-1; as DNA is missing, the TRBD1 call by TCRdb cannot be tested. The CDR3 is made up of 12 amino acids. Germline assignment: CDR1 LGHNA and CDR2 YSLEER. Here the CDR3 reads CASSQGGAEAFF.

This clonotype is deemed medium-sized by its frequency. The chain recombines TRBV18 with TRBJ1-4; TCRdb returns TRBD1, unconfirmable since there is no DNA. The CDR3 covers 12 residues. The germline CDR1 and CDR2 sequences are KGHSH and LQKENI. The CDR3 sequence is CASSGQGEKLFF.

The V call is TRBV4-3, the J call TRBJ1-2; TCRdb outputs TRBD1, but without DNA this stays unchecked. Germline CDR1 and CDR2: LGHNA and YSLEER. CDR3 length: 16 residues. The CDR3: CASSQATGARNYGYTF.

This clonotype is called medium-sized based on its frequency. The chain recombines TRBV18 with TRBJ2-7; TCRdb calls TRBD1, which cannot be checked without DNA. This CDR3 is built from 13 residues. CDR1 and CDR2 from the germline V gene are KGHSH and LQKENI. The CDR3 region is CASSGQGWDEQYF.

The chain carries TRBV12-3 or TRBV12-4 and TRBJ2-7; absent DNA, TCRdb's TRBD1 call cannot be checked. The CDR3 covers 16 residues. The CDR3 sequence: CDSRPWWTGYFYEQYF.